Below are 12 T cell receptor beta chains sequenced from a single sample in a study of tumor and adjacent non-tumor tissue in lung cancer. RNA was extracted from bulk tissue without any cell sorting. The normal lung tissue was taken more than 3 cm from the tumor edge. The library came from three nested PCR rounds adapted from ARM-PCR protocols. TCRdb used MiXCR to reprocess the multiplex PCR reads, holding one entry per CDR3 protein. The table has 90,000 to 120,000 distinct CDR3 sequences, 60% to 80% seen once; the top ten hold around 19%. The sample comprised distant non-tumor lung tissue. These receptors came from a man aged 30 to 39 with non-small cell lung cancer.

About this clonotype: Relative to the germline gene, one junction end is altered; a read error may explain this. V is TRBV11-2 and J is TRBJ2-3, with 8 bases lining up with TRBD2. The CDR3 runs to 18 residues. Germline CDR1 SGHAT, CDR2 FQNNGV. This CDR3 reads CASSLVFLAGGRTDTQYF. DNA of the CDR3: TGTGCCAGCAGCTTAGTGTTCTTGGCGGGAGGTCGCACAGATACGCAATATTTT.

The gene calls are TRBV7-8 and TRBJ1-1; 8 nucleotides agree with TRBD1. V lost 2 bases and J lost 6; bases outside the gene matches: 8. CDR3 length: 15 amino acids. The germline CDR1 and CDR2 sequences are SGHVS and FQNEAQ. CDR3 in amino acids: CASSLMSGGDAEAFF. DNA for the CDR3: TGTGCCAGCAGCTTAATGTCAGGGGGCGACGCTGAAGCTTTCTTT.

Details on this clonotype: No conserved phenylalanine or tryptophan ends this CDR3, so it is likely a read error. The J gene is TRBJ1-3, the V gene TRBV20-1; D ambiguous. The germline V gene encodes CDR1 DFQATT and CDR2 SNEGSKA (reference sequence). The CDR3 length is 13 residues. V was clipped by 3 bases and J by 1 base, with 7 bases between them. The CDR3 loop is CSARQQSGNTIYS. The CDR3 region has the DNA TGCAGTGCTAGGCAACAGTCTGGAAACACCATATATTCC.

Remarks on this clonotype: Relative to the germline gene, one junction end is altered; a read error may explain this. The chain links TRBV4-1 to TRBJ2-1, with TRBD1 matching over 8 bases. The CDR3 has 15 amino acids. Germline CDR1 MGHRA, CDR2 YSYEKL. The CDR3 loop is CANSPPGGHYNERFF. The DNA for the CDR3 is TGCGCCAACAGCCCCCCAGGGGGCCACTACAATGAGCGGTTCTTC.

The table lists this clonotype with many counts. The V and J genes are TRBV20-1 and TRBJ2-2; TRBD2 aligns across 12 bases. The trim removed 0 bases at V and 6 bases at J, leaving 5 bases unmatched. Germline CDR1 reads DFQATT; CDR2 reads SNEGSKA (reference sequence). There are 16 residues in the CDR3. CDR3 bases: TGCAGTGCTAGAGATCGGCTAGCGGGGGGGGCCGGGGAGCTGTTTTTT. Translating it yields CSARDRLAGGAGELFF.

The rearrangement uses TRBV6-1 and TRBJ2-7; D is perhaps TRBD2 (5 bases). Trimming pared 1 base from V and 7 bases from J, leaving 17 bases between. The CDR3 has 15 amino acids. CDR1 MNHNS and CDR2 SASEGT come from the germline V gene. CDR3 DNA: TGTGCCAGCAGTGAAGGAGTGGAGGCTCCTAGAGAGCAGTACTTC. Translation: CASSEGVEAPREQYF.

Points on this clonotype: An end of the junction does not agree with germline; a read error may underlie this. The genes are TRBV20-1 and TRBJ1-1; possible D gene TRBD1, 6 bases. The CDR3 consists of 15 residues. The germline gives CDR1 DFQATT, CDR2 SNEGSKA (reference sequence). For the CDR3, the DNA is TGCAGTGCTACTCCGGTGGACAGAGGGAGCACTGAAGTTTTCTTT. Protein sequence: CSATPVDRGSTEVFF.

For this clonotype: A much larger clonotype is one base distant, so this may be a read error. The chain couples TRBV6-4 to TRBJ2-3, with D perhaps TRBD2 (6 bases). The CDR3 has 14 amino acids. The germline V gene has CDR1 MRHNA and CDR2 SNTAGT. CDR3 loop: CASSPGLSTDTQCF. The CDR3 DNA is TGTGCCAGCAGTCCGGGACTTAGCACAGATACGCAGTGTTTT.

Turning to this clonotype: A much larger clone differs by one base, so this may be a read error. The V gene is TRBV20-1, the J gene TRBJ1-1; a weak D match, TRBD1 (6 bases). CDR1 and CDR2 (germline): DFQATT, SNEGSKA (reference sequence). Trimming took 5 bases from V and 7 from J, leaving 23 bases between them. The CDR3 covers 15 residues. Here the CDR3 DNA reads TGCAGTGCTTCCGCCGACTTTTTTCAGGGGATTGAAGCTTTCTTT. Its translation is CSASADFFQGIEAFF.

The CDR3 spells CVSNFEVGTYNEQFF. The CDR3 coding sequence is TGTGTAAGCAACTTCGAGGTCGGGACCTACAATGAGCAGTTCTTC. The chain has TRBV11-3 and TRBJ2-1; weak D call: TRBD2 (5 bases). CDR1 and CDR2 (germline): SGHNT, YENEEA. The CDR3 covers 15 residues.

With regard to this clonotype: The junction departs from germline at one end; a sequencing error may be responsible. The chain links TRBV11-2 to TRBJ2-5; D unresolved. The germline V gene has CDR1 SGHAT and CDR2 FQNNGV. This CDR3 spans 11 amino acids. In DNA, the CDR3 is TGTGCCAACAGCTCATGTGAGACCCAGTACTTC. Translated, it gives CANSSCETQYF.

This clonotype was recorded once. A read error may account for a junction end that differs from germline. This chain connects TRBV20-1 to TRBJ2-7, with D perhaps TRBD2 (5 bases). Germline lookup yields CDR1 DFQATT and CDR2 SNEGSKA (reference sequence). CDR3 size: 15 residues. CDR3 amino acids: CSARDSVGGFNEQYF. The CDR3 nucleotides read TGTAGTGCTAGAGATAGCGTGGGCGGGTTTAACGAGCAGTACTTC.